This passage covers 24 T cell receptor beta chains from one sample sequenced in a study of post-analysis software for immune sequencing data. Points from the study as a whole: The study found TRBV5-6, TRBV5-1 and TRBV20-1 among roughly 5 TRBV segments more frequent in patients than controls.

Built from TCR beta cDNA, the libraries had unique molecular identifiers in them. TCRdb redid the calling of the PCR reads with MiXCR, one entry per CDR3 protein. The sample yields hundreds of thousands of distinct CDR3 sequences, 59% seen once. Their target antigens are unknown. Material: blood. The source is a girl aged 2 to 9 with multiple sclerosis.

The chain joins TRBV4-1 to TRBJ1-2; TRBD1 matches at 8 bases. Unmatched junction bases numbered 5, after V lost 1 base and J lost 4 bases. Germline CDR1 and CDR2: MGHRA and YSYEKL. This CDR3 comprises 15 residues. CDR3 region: CASSQGDRRVYGYTF. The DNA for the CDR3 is TGCGCCAGCAGCCAAGGGGACAGGAGAGTCTATGGCTACACCTTC.

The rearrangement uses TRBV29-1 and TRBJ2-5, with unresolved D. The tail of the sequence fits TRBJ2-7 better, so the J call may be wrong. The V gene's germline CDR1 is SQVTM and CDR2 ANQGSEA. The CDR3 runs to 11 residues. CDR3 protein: CSAMDGYEQYF. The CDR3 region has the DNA TGCAGCGCTATGGACGGCTACGAGCAGTACTTC.

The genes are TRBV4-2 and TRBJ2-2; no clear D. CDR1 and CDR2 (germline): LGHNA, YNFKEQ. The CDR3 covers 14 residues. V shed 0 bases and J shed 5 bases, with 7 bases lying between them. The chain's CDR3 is CASSQDITTGELFF. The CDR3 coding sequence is TGTGCCAGCAGCCAAGACATAACTACCGGGGAGCTGTTTTTT.

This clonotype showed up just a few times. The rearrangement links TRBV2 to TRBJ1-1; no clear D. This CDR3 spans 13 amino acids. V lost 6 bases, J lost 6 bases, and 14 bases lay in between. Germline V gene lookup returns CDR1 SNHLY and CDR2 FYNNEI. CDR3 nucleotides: TGTGCCAGCAGCGCCGGGCCAGGCGCTGAAGCTTTCTTT. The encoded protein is CASSAGPGAEAFF. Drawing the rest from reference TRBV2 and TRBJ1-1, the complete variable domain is EPEVTQTPSHQVTQMGQEVILRCVPISNHLYFYWYRQILGQKVEFLVSFYNNEISEKSEIFDDQFSVERPDGSNFTLKIRSTKLEDSAMYFCASSAGPGAEAFFGQGTRLTVV.

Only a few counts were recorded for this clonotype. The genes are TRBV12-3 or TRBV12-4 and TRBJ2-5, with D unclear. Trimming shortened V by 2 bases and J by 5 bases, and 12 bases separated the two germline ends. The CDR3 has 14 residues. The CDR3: CASSLFGQQETQYF. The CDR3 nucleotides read TGTGCCAGCAGTTTATTCGGGCAGCAGGAGACCCAGTACTTC.

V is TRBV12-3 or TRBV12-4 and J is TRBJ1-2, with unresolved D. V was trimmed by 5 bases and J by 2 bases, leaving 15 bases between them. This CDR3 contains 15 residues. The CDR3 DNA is TGTGCCAGCAGTATCCCACCTTTGAAAAACTATGGCTACACCTTC. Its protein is CASSIPPLKNYGYTF.

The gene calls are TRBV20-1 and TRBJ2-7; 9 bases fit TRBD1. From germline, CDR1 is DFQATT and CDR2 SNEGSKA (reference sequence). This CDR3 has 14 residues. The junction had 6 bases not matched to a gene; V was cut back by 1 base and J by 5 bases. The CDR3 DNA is TGCAGTGCTAGAGTGAGGGACAGGGACCACGAGCAGTACTTC. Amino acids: CSARVRDRDHEQYF.

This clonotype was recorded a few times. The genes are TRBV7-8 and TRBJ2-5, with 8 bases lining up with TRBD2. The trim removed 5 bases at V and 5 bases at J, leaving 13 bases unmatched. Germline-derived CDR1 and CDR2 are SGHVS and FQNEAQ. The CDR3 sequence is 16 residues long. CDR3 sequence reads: CASSPRASGRMETQYF. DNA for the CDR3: TGTGCCAGCAGCCCGAGGGCTAGCGGGCGTATGGAGACCCAGTACTTC.

CDR3 protein: CSAEGTAYGYTF. CDR3 sequence (DNA): TGCAGTGCTGAGGGGACGGCCTATGGCTACACCTTC. The rearrangement joins TRBV20-1 to TRBJ1-2; the D gene is possibly TRBD1 (5 bases). CDR1 and CDR2 from the germline V gene are DFQATT and SNEGSKA (reference sequence). V lost 5 bases and J 4 bases, leaving 11 bases between the germline ends. The CDR3 contains 12 residues.

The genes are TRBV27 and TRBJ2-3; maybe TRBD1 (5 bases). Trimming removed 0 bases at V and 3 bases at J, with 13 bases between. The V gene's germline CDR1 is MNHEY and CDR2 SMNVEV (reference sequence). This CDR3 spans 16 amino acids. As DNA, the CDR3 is TGTGCCAGCAGTTTATCGACCAGGGCTGGAACAGATACGCAGTATTTT. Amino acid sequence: CASSLSTRAGTDTQYF.

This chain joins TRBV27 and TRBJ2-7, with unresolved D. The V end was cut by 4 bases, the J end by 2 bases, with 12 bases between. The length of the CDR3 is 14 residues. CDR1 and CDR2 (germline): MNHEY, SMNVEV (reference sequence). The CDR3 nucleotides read TGTGCCAGCAGTTGGGTAGAAAACCCCTACGAGCAGTACTTC. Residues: CASSWVENPYEQYF.

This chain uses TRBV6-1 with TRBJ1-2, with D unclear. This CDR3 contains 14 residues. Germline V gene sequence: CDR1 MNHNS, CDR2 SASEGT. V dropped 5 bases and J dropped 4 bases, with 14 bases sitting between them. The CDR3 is CASSFLAAPYGYTF. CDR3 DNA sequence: TGTGCCAGCAGTTTCCTGGCAGCCCCCTATGGCTACACCTTC.

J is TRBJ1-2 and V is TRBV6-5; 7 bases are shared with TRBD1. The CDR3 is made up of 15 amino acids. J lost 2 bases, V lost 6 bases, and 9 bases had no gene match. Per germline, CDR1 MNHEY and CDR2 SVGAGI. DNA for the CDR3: TGTGCCAGCAGCAGCATCCCGGACAGGAACTATGGCTACACCTTC. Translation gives CASSSIPDRNYGYTF.

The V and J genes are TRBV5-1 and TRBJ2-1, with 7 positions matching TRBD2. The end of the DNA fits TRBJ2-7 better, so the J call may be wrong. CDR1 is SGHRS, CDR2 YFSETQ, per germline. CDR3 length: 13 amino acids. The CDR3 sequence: CASSRSGTDEQYF. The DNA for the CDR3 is TGCGCCAGCAGCCGGAGCGGGACCGACGAGCAGTACTTC.

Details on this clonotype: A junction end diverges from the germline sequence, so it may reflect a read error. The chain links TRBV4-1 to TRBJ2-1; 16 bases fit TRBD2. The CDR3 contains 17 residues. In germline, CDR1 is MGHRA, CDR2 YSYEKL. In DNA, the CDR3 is TGCGCCGGCAGTCAGGGACTAGCGGGAGGGACATACAATGAGCAGTTCTTC. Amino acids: CAGSQGLAGGTYNEQFF.

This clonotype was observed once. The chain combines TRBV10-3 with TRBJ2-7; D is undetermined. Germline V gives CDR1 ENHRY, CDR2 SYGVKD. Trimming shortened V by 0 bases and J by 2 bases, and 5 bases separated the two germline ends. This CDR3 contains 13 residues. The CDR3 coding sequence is TGTGCCATCAGTGAGTCCGTCACCTACGAGCAGTACTTC. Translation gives CAISESVTYEQYF.

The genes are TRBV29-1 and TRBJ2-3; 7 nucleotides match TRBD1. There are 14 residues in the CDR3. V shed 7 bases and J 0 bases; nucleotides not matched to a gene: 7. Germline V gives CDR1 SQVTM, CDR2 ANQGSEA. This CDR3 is CSAETGPSTDTQYF. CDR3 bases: TGCAGCGCAGAGACAGGGCCTAGCACAGATACGCAGTATTTT.

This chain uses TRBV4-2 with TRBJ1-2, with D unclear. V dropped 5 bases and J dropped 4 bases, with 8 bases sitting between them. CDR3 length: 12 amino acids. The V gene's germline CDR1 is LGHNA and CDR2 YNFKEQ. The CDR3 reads CASSVQGYGYTF. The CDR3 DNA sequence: TGTGCCAGCAGCGTACAAGGCTATGGCTACACCTTC.

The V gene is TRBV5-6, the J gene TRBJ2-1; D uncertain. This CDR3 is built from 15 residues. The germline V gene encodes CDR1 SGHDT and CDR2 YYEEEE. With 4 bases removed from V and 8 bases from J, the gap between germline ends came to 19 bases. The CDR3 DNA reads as TGTGCCAGCAGCCCCGGTTCCGGGCTCGTAGATGAGCAGTTCTTC. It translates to CASSPGSGLVDEQFF.

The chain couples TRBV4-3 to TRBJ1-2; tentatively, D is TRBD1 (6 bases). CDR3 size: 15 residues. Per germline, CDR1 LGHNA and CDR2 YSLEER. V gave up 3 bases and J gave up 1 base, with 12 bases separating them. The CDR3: CASSQEGDFNYGYTF. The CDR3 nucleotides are TGCGCCAGCAGCCAGGAGGGGGATTTTAACTATGGCTACACCTTC.

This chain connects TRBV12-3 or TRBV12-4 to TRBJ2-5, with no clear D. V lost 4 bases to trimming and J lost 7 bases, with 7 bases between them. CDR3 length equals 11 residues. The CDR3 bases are TGTGCCAGCAGTTACCCCGGGACCCAGTACTTC. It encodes CASSYPGTQYF.

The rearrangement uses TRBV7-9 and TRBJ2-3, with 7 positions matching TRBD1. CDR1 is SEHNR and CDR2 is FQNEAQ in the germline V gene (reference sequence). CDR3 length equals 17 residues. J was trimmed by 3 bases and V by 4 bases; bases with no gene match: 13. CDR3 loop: CASSSSIGGEGTDTQYF. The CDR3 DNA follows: TGTGCCAGCAGCTCCTCCATAGGGGGCGAGGGGACAGATACGCAGTATTTT.

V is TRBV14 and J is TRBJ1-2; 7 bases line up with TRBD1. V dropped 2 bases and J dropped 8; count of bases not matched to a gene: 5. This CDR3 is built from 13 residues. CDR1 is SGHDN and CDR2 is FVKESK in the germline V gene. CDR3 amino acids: CASSQSTGAGYTF. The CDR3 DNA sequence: TGTGCCAGCAGCCAATCAACAGGGGCAGGCTACACCTTC. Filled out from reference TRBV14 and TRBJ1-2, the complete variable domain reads EAGVTQFPSHSVIEKGQTVTLRCDPISGHDNLYWYRRVMGKEIKFLLHFVKESKQDESGMPNNRFLAERTGGTYSTLKVQPAELEDSGVYFCASSQSTGAGYTFGSGTRLTVV.

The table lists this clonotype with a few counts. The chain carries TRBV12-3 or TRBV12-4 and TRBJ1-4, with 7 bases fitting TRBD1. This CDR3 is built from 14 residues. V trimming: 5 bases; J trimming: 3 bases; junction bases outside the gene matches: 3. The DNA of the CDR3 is TGTGCCAGCAGTACAGGACAGGCTAATGAAAAACTGTTTTTT. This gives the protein CASSTGQANEKLFF.